The 24 T cell receptor beta chains below come from one sample, sequenced in a study of human T cells and chemical hapten exposure. Time point described: patch test 1, 2 weeks after DPC sensitization. As to treatment: therapeutic diphenylcyclopropenone sensitization with weekly scalp DPC. Using its own MiXCR run on the RACE reads, TCRdb lists one record per CDR3 protein. Of around 340,000 distinct CDR3 sequences in the sample, approximately 6.3% were seen once. This sample comprised whole blood, obtained in connection with sensitization to the hapten diphenylcyclopropenone (DPC). The origin of the receptors is a woman aged 18-30 years with alopecia areata. Some clones in this sample may be carry-over from other donors' samples.

The chain recombines TRBV6-2 or TRBV6-3 with TRBJ1-2; D is unresolved. V dropped 4 bases and J dropped 8 bases, with 14 bases sitting between them. The CDR3 runs to 13 residues. Germline V lookup: CDR1 MNHEY, CDR2 SVGEGT. In nucleotides, the CDR3 is TGTGCCAGCAGTTTTCAGGATCGGAGCGGCTACACCTTC. This translates into CASSFQDRSGYTF.

This clonotype was observed many times. The J gene is TRBJ1-1, the V gene TRBV29-1, with D possibly being TRBD1 (6 bases). From germline, CDR1 is SQVTM and CDR2 ANQGSEA. The CDR3 loop spans 15 amino acids. Trimming took 4 bases from V and 3 from J, leaving 18 bases between them. The CDR3 here is CSVVRGKGGDTEAFF. The CDR3 nucleotides are TGCAGCGTTGTTAGGGGGAAAGGAGGGGACACTGAAGCTTTCTTT.

This rearrangement joins TRBV12-3 or TRBV12-4 to TRBJ2-3, with D unclear. The ends were cut back, 2 bases at V and 0 bases at J, with 9 bases in the middle. This CDR3 is built from 15 residues. CDR3 sequence reads: CASSLSLFSTDTQYF. CDR3 coding DNA: TGTGCCAGCAGTTTAAGTCTGTTTAGCACAGATACGCAGTATTTT.

The table lists this clonotype with many counts. The chain couples TRBV7-2 to TRBJ2-2; D gene ambiguous. The CDR3 loop spans 15 amino acids. V was cut by 3 bases and J by 3 bases, with 11 bases left in between. Germline CDR1 SGHTA, CDR2 FQGNSA. Here the CDR3 DNA reads TGTGCCAGCAGCTTCTTTCGACCGGACACCGGGGAGCTGTTTTTT. Translation gives CASSFFRPDTGELFF.

This clonotype showed up just a few times. The chain recombines TRBV6-5 with TRBJ1-1; 10 bases line up with TRBD1. The CDR3 runs 15 residues. The germline V gene has CDR1 MNHEY and CDR2 SVGAGI. With V trimmed by 6 bases and J by 4 bases, 8 bases remained unmatched. The CDR3, as DNA: TGTGCCAGCAGCTCCCCGACAGGGGGCCGCACTGAAGCTTTCTTT. Translated: CASSSPTGGRTEAFF.

This rearrangement joins TRBV20-1 to TRBJ1-1; 8 nucleotides match TRBD1. V trimming: 3 bases; J trimming: 8 bases; junction bases outside the gene matches: 11. Germline V lookup: CDR1 DFQATT, CDR2 SNEGSKA (reference sequence). The CDR3 is made up of 14 amino acids. CDR3 residues: CSARDAGGRVEAFF. CDR3 bases: TGCAGTGCTAGGGATGCAGGGGGCAGGGTGGAAGCTTTCTTT.

This clonotype occurred once. The rearrangement links TRBV29-1 to TRBJ1-1; D is possibly TRBD1 (5 bases). V gave up 4 bases and J gave up 1 base, with 10 bases separating them. The CDR3 consists of 13 residues. Looked up from germline, CDR1 is SQVTM and CDR2 is ANQGSEA. The CDR3 sequence is CSVVGARNTEAFF. DNA for the CDR3: TGCAGCGTTGTAGGGGCGAGGAACACTGAAGCTTTCTTT.

Many counts were recorded for this clonotype. The chain has TRBV28 and TRBJ2-2; tentatively, D is TRBD1 (6 bases). The ends were cut back, 6 bases at V and 5 bases at J, with 16 bases in the middle. The CDR3 spans 15 residues. Germline CDR1 and CDR2: MDHEN and SYDVKM. CDR3 DNA: TGTGCCAGCAGGGAAGGGGGTGGTCTGACCGGGGAGCTGTTTTTT. Translating gives CASREGGGLTGELFF.

This clonotype was counted many times. The V and J genes are TRBV15 and TRBJ2-7; TRBD1 aligns across 7 bases. Germline CDR1 is LNHNV and CDR2 is YYDKDF (reference sequence). V was pared by 3 bases and J by 2 bases, with 7 bases of the junction left unmatched. The CDR3 has 15 amino acids. In nucleotides, the CDR3 is TGTGCCACCAGCAGGATGATGACAGGGCCCTACGAGCAGTACTTC. It encodes CATSRMMTGPYEQYF.

This chain connects TRBV9 to TRBJ1-1, with no clear D. V was cut by 0 bases and J by 1 base, with 4 bases left in between. Germline-derived CDR1 and CDR2 are SGDLS and YYNGEE. This CDR3 has 13 amino acids. The CDR3 region is CASSVAGNTEAFF. The CDR3 DNA reads as TGTGCCAGCAGCGTAGCCGGGAACACTGAAGCTTTCTTT.

The chain is built from TRBV4-2 and TRBJ2-3; TRBD2 matches at 13 bases. There are 18 residues in the CDR3. Per the germline V gene, CDR1 is LGHNA and CDR2 is YNFKEQ. J gave up 0 bases and V 4 bases, and 7 bases lay outside the gene matches. This chain's CDR3 is CASSRGLAGVSSTDTQYF. In nucleotides, the CDR3 is TGTGCCAGCAGCCGAGGACTAGCGGGGGTGTCTAGCACAGATACGCAGTATTTT.

This clonotype ranks as medium-sized. The chain combines TRBV3-1 with TRBJ2-3; a possible D gene is TRBD2 (6 bases). The CDR3 length is 14 residues. CDR1 LGHDT and CDR2 YNNKEL come from the germline V gene (reference sequence). With 4 bases removed from V and 1 base from J, the gap between germline ends came to 9 bases. CDR3 DNA: TGTGCCAGCAGCCCCGGAGGGGGCACAGATACGCAGTATTTT. It codes for CASSPGGGTDTQYF.

This clonotype appeared a few times. The chain carries TRBV12-3 or TRBV12-4 and TRBJ1-5; a weak D match, TRBD1 (5 bases). This CDR3 is built from 12 residues. With 6 bases removed from V and 7 bases from J, the gap between germline ends came to 10 bases. CDR3 loop: CASSKGDQPQHF. The DNA of the CDR3 is TGTGCCAGCAGCAAAGGGGACCAGCCCCAGCATTTT.

The V and J genes are TRBV10-3 and TRBJ2-1; no firm D call. V was trimmed by 6 bases and J by 7 bases, leaving 16 bases between them. The CDR3 length is 14 residues. Per the germline V gene, CDR1 is ENHRY and CDR2 is SYGVKD. CDR3 DNA sequence: TGTGCCATCAGGGGCAATCAAGCGAAGAATGAGCAGTTCTTC. Its translation: CAIRGNQAKNEQFF.

The rearrangement joins TRBV28 to TRBJ2-7; D perhaps matches TRBD1 (5 bases). This CDR3 contains 16 residues. V shed 6 bases and J shed 0 bases, with 18 bases lying between them. From germline, CDR1 is MDHEN and CDR2 SYDVKM. The CDR3: CASRSQGGESSYEQYF. CDR3 nucleotides: TGTGCCAGCAGATCTCAGGGCGGCGAGAGCTCCTACGAGCAGTACTTC.

V is TRBV10-3 and J is TRBJ2-3; tentatively, D is TRBD2 (5 bases). CDR1 is ENHRY, CDR2 SYGVKD, per germline. Trimming took off 5 bases at V and 0 bases at J, with 6 bases between the two ends. The CDR3 runs 13 residues. CDR3 in amino acids: CAISLASTDTQYF. The CDR3 DNA reads TGTGCCATCAGTCTAGCTAGCACAGATACGCAGTATTTT.

The chain couples TRBV9 to TRBJ1-1; D gene unclear. CDR1 and CDR2 from the germline V gene are SGDLS and YYNGEE. The CDR3 is made up of 13 amino acids. V was trimmed by 2 bases and J by 4 bases, leaving 9 bases between them. CDR3 coding DNA: TGTGCCAGCAGCGTGGCGGGGAGCACTGAAGCTTTCTTT. The encoded protein is CASSVAGSTEAFF.

A few counts support this clonotype. V gene TRBV5-1 combines with J gene TRBJ2-5, with D uncertain. V was shortened by 0 bases and J by 5 bases, with 8 bases between the two germline ends. This CDR3 contains 13 residues. Germline values: CDR1 SGHRS, CDR2 YFSETQ. CDR3 in amino acids: CASSLEASETQYF. CDR3 DNA: TGCGCCAGCAGCTTGGAGGCCAGCGAGACCCAGTACTTC.

In this sample, this clonotype turned up many times. J is TRBJ1-1 and V is TRBV7-9; TRBD1 matches at 7 bases. The CDR3 is 17 amino acids. The germline V gene has CDR1 SEHNR and CDR2 FQNEAQ (reference sequence). V shed 6 bases and J 2 bases; nucleotides not matched to a gene: 15. This chain's CDR3 is CASSHSRGTAVNTEAFF. The CDR3 DNA reads TGTGCCAGCAGTCACTCTAGAGGGACAGCTGTCAACACTGAAGCTTTCTTT.

This clonotype showed up many times. The chain joins TRBV28 to TRBJ1-5, with D unresolved. This CDR3 is built from 11 residues. V was cut by 6 bases and J by 6 bases, with 6 bases left in between. The germline gives CDR1 MDHEN, CDR2 SYDVKM. The CDR3 DNA follows: TGTGCCAGCAGCGGGAGTCAGCCCCAGCATTTT. This codes for CASSGSQPQHF. Complete variable domain (other parts from reference TRBV28 and TRBJ1-5): DVKVTQSSRYLVKRTGEKVFLECVQDMDHENMFWYRQDPGLGLRLIYFSYDVKMKEKGDIPEGYSVSREKKERFSLILESASTNQTSMYLCASSGSQPQHFGDGTRLSIL.

There are many counts of this clonotype. The chain links TRBV4-3 to TRBJ2-2; D not certain. This CDR3 comprises 14 residues. Looked up from germline, CDR1 is LGHNA and CDR2 is YSLEER. Trimming stripped 1 base from V and 8 bases from J, with 11 bases between. The CDR3 region has the DNA TGCGCCAGCAGCCAAGGACATTTGCGTGGGGAGCTGTTTTTT. Its protein product is CASSQGHLRGELFF.

The V and J genes are TRBV10-2 and TRBJ2-3; the D gene is possibly TRBD1 (7 bases). CDR3 length equals 14 residues. CDR1 is WSHSY and CDR2 is SAAADI in the germline V gene. Between the trimmed V and J ends, which lost 2 bases and 6 bases, there was a span of 12 bases. The CDR3 DNA is TGCGCCAGCAGTGAGCAGGGGGGCCTCGATACGCAGTATTTT. This gives the protein CASSEQGGLDTQYF.

This clonotype was counted many times. The chain joins TRBV4-1 to TRBJ2-1; 7 nucleotides align to TRBD2. CDR1 and CDR2 from the germline V gene are MGHRA and YSYEKL. With 4 bases clipped from V and 8 bases from J, the junction kept 11 bases outside the gene matches. This CDR3 spans 15 amino acids. The CDR3 DNA reads TGCGCCAGCAGCCCTCCCCAACTAGCGTCGGATGAGCAGTTCTTC. This codes for CASSPPQLASDEQFF.

This rearrangement joins TRBV6-1 to TRBJ1-1; TRBD1 might be the D (5 bases). This CDR3 is built from 13 residues. CDR1 and CDR2 from the germline V gene are MNHNS and SASEGT. Trimming took off 4 bases at V and 4 bases at J, with 10 bases between the two ends. The CDR3 nucleotides read TGTGCCAGCAGTGTGGGACCGAGCACTGAAGCTTTCTTT. This encodes CASSVGPSTEAFF.